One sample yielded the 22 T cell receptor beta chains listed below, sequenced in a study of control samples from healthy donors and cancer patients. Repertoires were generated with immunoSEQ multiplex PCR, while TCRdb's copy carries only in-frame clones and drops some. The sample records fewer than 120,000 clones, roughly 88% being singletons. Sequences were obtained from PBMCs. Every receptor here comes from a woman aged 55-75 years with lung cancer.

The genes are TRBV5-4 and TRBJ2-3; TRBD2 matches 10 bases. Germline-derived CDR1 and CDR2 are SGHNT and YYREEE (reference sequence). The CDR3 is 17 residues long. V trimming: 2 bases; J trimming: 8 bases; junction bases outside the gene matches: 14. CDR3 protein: CASSFPGLAPKVGTQYF. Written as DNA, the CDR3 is TGTGCCAGCAGCTTCCCGGGACTAGCGCCCAAAGTGGGTACGCAGTATTTT.

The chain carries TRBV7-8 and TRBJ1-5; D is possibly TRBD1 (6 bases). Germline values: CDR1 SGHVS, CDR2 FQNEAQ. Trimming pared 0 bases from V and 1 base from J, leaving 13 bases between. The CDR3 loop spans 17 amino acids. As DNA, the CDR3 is TGTGCCAGCAGCTTAGCGCCCAGGGGAAAGAGCAATCAGCCCCAGCATTTT. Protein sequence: CASSLAPRGKSNQPQHF. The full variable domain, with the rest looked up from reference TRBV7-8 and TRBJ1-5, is GAGVSQSPRYKVAKRGQDVALRCDPISGHVSLFWYQQALGQGPEFLTYFQNEAQLDKSGLPSDRFFAERPEGSVSTLKIQRTQQEDSAVYLCASSLAPRGKSNQPQHFGDGTRLSIL.

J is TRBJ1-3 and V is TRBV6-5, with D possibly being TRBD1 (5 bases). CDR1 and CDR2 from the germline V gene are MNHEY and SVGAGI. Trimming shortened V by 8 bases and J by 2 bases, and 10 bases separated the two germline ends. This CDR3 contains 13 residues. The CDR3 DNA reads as TGTGCCAGCTACGGGGGGGCTGGAAACACCATATATTTT. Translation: CASYGGAGNTIYF.

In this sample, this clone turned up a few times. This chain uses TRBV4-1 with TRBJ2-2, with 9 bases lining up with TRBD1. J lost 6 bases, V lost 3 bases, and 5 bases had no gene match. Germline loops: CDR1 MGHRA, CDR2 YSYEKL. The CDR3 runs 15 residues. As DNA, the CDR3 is TGCGCCAGCAGCCAGGGACAGGGTATCGCCGGGGAGCTGTTTTTT. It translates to CASSQGQGIAGELFF.

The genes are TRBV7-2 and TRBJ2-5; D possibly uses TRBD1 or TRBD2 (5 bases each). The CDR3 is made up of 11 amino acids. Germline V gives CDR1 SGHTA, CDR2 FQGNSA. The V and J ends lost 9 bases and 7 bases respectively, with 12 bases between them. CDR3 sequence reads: CASTDGGTQYF. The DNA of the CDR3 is TGTGCCAGTACAGATGGGGGGACCCAGTACTTC.

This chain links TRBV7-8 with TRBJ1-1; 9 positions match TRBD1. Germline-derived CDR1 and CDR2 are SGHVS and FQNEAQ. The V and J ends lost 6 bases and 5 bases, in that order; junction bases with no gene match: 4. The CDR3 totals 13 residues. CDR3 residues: CASRRGQGTEAFF. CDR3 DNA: TGTGCCAGCAGGCGGGGACAGGGAACTGAAGCTTTCTTT.

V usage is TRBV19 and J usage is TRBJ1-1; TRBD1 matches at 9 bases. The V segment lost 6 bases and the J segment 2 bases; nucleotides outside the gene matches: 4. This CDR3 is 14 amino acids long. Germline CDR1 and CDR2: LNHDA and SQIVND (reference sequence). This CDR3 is CASRRQGGNTEAFF. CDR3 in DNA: TGTGCCAGTAGGAGACAGGGGGGAAACACTGAAGCTTTCTTT. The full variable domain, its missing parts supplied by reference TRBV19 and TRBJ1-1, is DGGITQSPKYLFRKEGQNVTLSCEQNLNHDAMYWYRQDPGQGLRLIYYSQIVNDFQKGDIAEGYSVSREKKESFPLTVTSAQKNPTAFYLCASRRQGGNTEAFFGQGTRLTVV.

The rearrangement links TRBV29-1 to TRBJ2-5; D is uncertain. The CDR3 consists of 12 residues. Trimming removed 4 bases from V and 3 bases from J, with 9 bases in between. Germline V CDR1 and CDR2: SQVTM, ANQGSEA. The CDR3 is CSVVGSEETQYF. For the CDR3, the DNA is TGCAGCGTTGTTGGGTCCGAAGAGACCCAGTACTTC.

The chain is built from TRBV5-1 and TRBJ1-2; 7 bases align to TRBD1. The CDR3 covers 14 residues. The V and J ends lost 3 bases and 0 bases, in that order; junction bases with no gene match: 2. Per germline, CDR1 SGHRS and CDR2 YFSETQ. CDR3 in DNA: TGCGCCAGCAGCTGGACAGGAACTAACTATGGCTACACCTTC. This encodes CASSWTGTNYGYTF.

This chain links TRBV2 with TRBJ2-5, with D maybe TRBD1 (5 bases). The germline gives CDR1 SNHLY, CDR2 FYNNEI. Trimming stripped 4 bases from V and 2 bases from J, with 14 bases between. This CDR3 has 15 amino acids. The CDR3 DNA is TGTGCCAGCAGTGGCGCCGTGACAGTACAAGAGACCCAGTACTTC. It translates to CASSGAVTVQETQYF.

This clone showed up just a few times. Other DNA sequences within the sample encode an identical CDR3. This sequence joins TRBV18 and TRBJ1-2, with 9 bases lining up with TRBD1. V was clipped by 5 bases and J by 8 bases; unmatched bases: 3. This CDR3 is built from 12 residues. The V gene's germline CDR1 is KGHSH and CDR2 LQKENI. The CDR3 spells CASSSGQGGYTF. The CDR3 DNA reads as TGTGCCAGCTCATCGGGACAGGGAGGCTACACCTTC.

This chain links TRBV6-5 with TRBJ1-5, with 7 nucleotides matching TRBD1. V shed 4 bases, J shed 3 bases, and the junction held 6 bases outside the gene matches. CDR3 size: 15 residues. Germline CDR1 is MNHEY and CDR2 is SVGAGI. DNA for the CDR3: TGTGCCAGCAGTTGGCGACAGGGCCTCAATCAGCCCCAGCATTTT. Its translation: CASSWRQGLNQPQHF.

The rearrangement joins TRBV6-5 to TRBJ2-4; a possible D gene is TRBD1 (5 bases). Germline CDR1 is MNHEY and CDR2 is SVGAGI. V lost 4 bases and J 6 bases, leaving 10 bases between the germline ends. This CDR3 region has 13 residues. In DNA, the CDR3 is TGTGCCAGCAGTTCTACAGGTGTAAACATTCAGTACTTC. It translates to CASSSTGVNIQYF.

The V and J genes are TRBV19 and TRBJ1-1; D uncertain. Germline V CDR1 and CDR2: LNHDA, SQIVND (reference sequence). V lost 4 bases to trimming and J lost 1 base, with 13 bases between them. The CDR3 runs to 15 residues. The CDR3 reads CASSRTVPANTEAFF. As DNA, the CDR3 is TGTGCCAGTAGTAGAACAGTTCCAGCGAACACTGAAGCTTTCTTT.

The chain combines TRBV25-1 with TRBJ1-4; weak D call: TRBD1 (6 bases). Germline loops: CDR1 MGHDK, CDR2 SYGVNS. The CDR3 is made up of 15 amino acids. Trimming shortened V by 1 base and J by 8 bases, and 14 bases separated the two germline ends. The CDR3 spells CASSEWRGEDEKLFF. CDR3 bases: TGTGCCAGCAGTGAATGGAGGGGGGAGGACGAAAAACTGTTTTTT.

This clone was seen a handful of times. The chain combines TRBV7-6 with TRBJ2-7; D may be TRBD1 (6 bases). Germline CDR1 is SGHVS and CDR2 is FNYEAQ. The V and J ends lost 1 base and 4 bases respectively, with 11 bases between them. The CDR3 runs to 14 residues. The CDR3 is CASSLDPQGYEQYF. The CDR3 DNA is TGTGCCAGCAGCTTAGATCCTCAGGGGTACGAGCAGTACTTC.

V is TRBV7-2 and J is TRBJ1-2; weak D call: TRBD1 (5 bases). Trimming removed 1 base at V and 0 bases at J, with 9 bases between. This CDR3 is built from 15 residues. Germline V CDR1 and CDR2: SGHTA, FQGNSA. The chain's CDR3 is CASSLEGESNYGYTF. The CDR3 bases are TGTGCCAGCAGCTTAGAAGGGGAGTCTAACTATGGCTACACCTTC.

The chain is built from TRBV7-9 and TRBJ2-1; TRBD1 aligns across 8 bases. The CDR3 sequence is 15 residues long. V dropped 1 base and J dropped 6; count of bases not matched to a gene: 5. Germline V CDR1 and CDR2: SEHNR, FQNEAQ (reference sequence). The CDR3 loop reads CASSLVGDRGNEQFF. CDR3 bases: TGTGCCAGCAGCTTAGTTGGAGACAGGGGCAATGAGCAGTTCTTC.

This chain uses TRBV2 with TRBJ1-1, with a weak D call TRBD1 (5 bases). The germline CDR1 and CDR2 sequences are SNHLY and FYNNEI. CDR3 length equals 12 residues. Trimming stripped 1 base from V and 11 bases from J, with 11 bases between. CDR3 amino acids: CASSEEGALAFF. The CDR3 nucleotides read TGTGCCAGCAGTGAAGAAGGGGCGCTGGCTTTCTTT.

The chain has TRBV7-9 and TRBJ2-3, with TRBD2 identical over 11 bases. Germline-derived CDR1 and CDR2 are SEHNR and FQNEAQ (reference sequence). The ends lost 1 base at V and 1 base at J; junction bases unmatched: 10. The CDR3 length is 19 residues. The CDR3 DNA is TGTGCCAGCAGCTTAGGGATACTAGCGGGAGTAGAGGGCACAGATACGCAGTATTTT. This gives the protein CASSLGILAGVEGTDTQYF.

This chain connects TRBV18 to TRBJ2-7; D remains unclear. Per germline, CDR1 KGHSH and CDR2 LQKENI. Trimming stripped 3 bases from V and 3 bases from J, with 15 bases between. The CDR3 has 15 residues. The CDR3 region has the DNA TGTGCCAGCTCACCGGGCTTGACTGCGGACTACGAGCAGTACTTC. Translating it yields CASSPGLTADYEQYF. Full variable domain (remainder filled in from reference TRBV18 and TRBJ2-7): NAGVMQNPRHLVRRRGQEARLRCSPMKGHSHVYWYRQLPEEGLKFMVYLQKENIIDESGMPKERFSAEFPKEGPSILRIQQVVRGDSAAYFCASSPGLTADYEQYFGPGTRLTVT.

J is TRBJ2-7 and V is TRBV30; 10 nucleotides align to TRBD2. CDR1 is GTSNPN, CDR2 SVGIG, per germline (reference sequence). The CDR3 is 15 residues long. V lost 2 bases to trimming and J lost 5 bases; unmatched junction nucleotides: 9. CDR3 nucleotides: TGTGCCTGGAGTATTGGGCTAGCGGGAGCGGACGAGCAGTACTTC. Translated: CAWSIGLAGADEQYF.